In this sample, the clone carrying this T cell receptor (delta chain) turned up many times. Its antigen is unknown. The amino acid sequence in TCRdb belongs to a much larger clone and departs from this DNA's translation at residue 8, likely a sequencing read error; the sequence shown is translated from the DNA. Other DNA sequences in the same sample also yield this CDR3. Each sorted gammadelta sample had TRG and TRD chains sequenced. TCRdb re-called the multiplex PCR reads using CATT. This table holds tens of thousands of delta-chain clones, approximately 1.5% found once. Vgamma9/Vdelta2+ and Vdelta2-negative gammadelta T cells were flow-sorted from PBMC for bulk sequencing. This sample was included in a study of γδ T cells in repeated Plasmodium falciparum infection. Across the study: Over about 600 days, donors received four mosquito-bite P. falciparum NF54 infections. Malian repertoires were sampled cross-sectionally without transmission and longitudinally through febrile malaria.

Germline loops: CDR1 TSWWSYY, CDR2 QGS. The CDR3 length is 21 residues. Between the trimmed V and J ends, which lost 4 bases and 0 bases, there was a span of 30 bases. The study, taken as a whole, reports: Repeated controlled infections reportedly drove waves of new clonotype selection in Vdelta2-negative, mostly Vdelta1+, gammadelta repertoires.

Sequencing was carried out using gamma-delta T cells from blood. The receptor comes from a pool of human donors (malaria-infected and uninfected, not separated). The chain carries TRDV1 and TRDJ1; D perhaps matches TRDD2 (6 bases). Assignment of the J gene here rests on matching the DNA to germline, because TCRdb gives none. CDR3 in amino acids: CALGVQGRLLLRTSYTDKLIF. CDR3 nucleotides: TGTGCTCTTGGGGTTCAAGGGCGGCTCCTACTTCGTACTTCGTACACCGATAAACTCATCTTT.